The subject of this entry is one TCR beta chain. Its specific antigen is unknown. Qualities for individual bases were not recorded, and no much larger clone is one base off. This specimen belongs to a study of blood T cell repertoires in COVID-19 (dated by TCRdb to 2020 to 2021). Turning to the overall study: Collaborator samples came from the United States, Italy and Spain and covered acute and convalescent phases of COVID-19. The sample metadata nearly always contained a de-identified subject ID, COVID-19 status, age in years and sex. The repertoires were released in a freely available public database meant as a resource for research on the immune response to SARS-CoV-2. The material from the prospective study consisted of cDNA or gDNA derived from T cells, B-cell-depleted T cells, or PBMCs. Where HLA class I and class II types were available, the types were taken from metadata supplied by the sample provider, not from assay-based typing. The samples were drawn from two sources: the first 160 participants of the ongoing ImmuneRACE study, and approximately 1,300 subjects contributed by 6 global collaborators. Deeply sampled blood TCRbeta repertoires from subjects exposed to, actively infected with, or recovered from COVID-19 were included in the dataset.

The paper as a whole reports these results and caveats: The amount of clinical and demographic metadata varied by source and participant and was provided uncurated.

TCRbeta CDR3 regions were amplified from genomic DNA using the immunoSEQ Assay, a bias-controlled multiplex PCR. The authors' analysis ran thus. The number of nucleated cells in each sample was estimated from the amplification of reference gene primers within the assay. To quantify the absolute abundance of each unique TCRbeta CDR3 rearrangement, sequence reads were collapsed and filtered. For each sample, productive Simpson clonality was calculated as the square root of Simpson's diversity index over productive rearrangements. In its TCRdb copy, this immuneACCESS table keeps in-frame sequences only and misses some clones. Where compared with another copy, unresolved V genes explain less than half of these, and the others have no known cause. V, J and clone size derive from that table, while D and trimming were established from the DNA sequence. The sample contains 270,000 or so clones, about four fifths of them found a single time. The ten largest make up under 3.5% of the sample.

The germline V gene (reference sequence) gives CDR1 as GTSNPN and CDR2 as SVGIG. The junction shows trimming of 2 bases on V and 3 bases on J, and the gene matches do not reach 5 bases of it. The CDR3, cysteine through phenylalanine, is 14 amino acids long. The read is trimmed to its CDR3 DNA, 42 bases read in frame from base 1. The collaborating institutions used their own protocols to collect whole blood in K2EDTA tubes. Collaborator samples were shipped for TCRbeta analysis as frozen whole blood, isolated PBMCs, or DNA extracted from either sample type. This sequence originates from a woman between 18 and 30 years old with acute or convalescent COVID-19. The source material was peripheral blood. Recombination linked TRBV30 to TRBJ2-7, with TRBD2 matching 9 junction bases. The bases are TGTGCCTGGAGTCCCCTAGCGGGACACTACGAGCAGTACTTC. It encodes CAWSPLAGHYEQYF.